The T cell receptor beta chain described here comes from a study of T cells after yellow fever vaccination (dated by TCRdb to the late 2010s). Background for the entire study: Libraries from fractions with low cell numbers were prepared with the SMART-Seq v4 Ultra Low Input RNA kit. To follow T-cell clones before and after primary and booster YFV17D yellow fever vaccination, bulk TCR alpha and beta repertoires were sequenced over time. The cohort comprised two healthy male donors, one aged 18 to 30 and one aged 30 to 40 years. Bulk PBMC replicates and cell subsets were isolated from blood drawn at multiple timepoints before and after both primary and secondary immunization.

Trimming removed 1 base from V and 3 bases from J; the gene matches leave 7 bases unexplained. Reading the germline V gene gives CDR1 SGHRS and CDR2 YFSETQ. The cysteine opens and the phenylalanine closes a CDR3 of 16 amino acids. Just CDR3 DNA is preserved here, 48 bases in frame from base 1. TCRdb records Illumina NovaSeq 6000 as the sequencer. Synthesis of TCR cDNA relied on 5'RACE template switching, a step that introduced a universal primer site along with unique molecular identifiers. Priming of cDNA synthesis was performed from both the TCR alpha and TCR beta constant segments. Library amplification used two PCR steps, and the second PCR step added sample barcodes and sequencing adapters. Libraries were sequenced on Illumina HiSeq 2500 (2x100 bp) or NovaSeq (2x150 bp). The paper's processing steps were these. Demultiplexing of reads and collapsing into UMI consensus sequences were performed with MIGEC, and V(D)J alignment was carried out with MiXCR. Vaccine-responding clonotypes were identified with edgeR using replicate PBMC samples, with FDR below 0.01 and a log2 fold change above 5 up to day 15 being required. CD4 or CD8 identity was assigned to each bulk clonotype according to whether the clonotype was present at higher abundance in the sequenced CD4 repertoire or the sequenced CD8 repertoire. The public reads were reanalyzed by TCRdb: fastp trimming at Q25, MiXCR alignment, in-frame beta chains only. A single entry per CDR3 protein holds the most common genes and DNA from its merged rows. The V and J calls come from TCRdb's annotation, not from the publication. In all, the sample holds 250,000 to 400,000 distinct CDR3 sequences, and 3.5% to 5% of those were seen once. The ten largest account for just under 20% of the sample.

What this sample's treatment or condition label stands for: live attenuated yellow fever vaccine strain. Two biological replicates of bulk PBMCs were collected at each blood-draw timepoint. A standard Ficoll-Paque protocol was used to isolate PBMCs from peripheral blood. TriZol was used to extract RNA from bulk PBMCs, CD4 and CD8 fractions, and dextramer-positive and dextramer-negative fractions. General conclusions and limits of the study: The study included only a couple of donors, which limits how far the findings can be generalized. Computational filtering was required because FACS-sorted repertoires could contain abundant contaminating clonotypes from the bulk population. Compared with the primary T-cell response, the secondary T-cell response was weaker but faster, peaking on day 5 rather than day 15. A small fraction of clonotypes appeared in both the CD4 and CD8 compartments, likely as a result of convergent recombination. After the booster, most of the clones that had expanded following primary vaccination were detected again (roughly 96% of CD4 and around 88% of CD8), which suggests that memory was broadly maintained.

This clonotype was seen repeatedly, ten times or more. Its antigen is still unknown. No much larger clone exists at a distance of one base, and base qualities are not known. The clonotype comes from a young man who received the YFV17D yellow fever vaccine. Recombination linked TRBV5-1 to TRBJ2-5; 9 central nucleotides agree with TRBD2. Sample: PBMCs, taken 15 days after the yellow fever booster vaccination. The nucleotide sequence reads TGCGCCAGCAGCTTGCTACTAGCGGGTGACGAAGAGACCCAGTACTTC. Protein translation: CASSLLLAGDEETQYF.